The clone carrying this T cell receptor (beta chain) occurred once. This specimen comes from a study of blood T cell repertoires in COVID-19. Study as a whole: Samples representing acute and convalescent COVID-19 were sourced from the United States, Italy and Spain.

In the source study's methods: For nucleated cells, counts were estimated from reference gene primer amplification. Produced via immunoSEQ multiplex PCR; TCRdb's table is partial and in-frame only. V and J calls plus clone size are reproduced from that table; the DNA served to infer D and trimming. The top ten hold about a tenth of the sample, which has roughly 90,000 clones, 80% seen once. V was pared by 10 bases and J by 1 base, with 13 bases between. Per germline, CDR1 SNHLY and CDR2 FYNNEI. The CDR3 runs to 14 residues. The specimen sequenced was peripheral blood. The chain carries TRBV2 and TRBJ2-2; tentatively, D is TRBD2 (5 bases). The clonotype comes from a woman aged 65 to 85 with acute or convalescent COVID-19. The CDR3 nucleotides read TGTGCCAAGGAGGCGGGCCTGAACACCGGGGAGCTGTTTTTT. This sequence encodes CAKEAGLNTGELFF.